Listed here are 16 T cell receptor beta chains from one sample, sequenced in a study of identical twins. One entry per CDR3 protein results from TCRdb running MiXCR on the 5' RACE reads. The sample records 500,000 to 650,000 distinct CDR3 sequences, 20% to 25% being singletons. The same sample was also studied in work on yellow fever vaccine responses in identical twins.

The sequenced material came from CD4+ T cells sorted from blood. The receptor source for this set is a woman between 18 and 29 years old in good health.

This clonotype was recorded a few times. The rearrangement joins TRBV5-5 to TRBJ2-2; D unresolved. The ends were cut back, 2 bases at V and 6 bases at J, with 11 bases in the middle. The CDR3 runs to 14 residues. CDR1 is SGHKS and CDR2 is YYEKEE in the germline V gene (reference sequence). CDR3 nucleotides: TGTGCCAGCAGCTTCGGCCTTAGGGCCGGGGAGCTGTTTTTT. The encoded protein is CASSFGLRAGELFF.

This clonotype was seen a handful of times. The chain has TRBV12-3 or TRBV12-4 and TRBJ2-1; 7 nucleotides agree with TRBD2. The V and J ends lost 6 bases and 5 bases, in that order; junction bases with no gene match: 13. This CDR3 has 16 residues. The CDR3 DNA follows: TGTGCCAGCAGAAAGAAGCGGGATTTGGGGGACAATGAGCAGTTCTTC. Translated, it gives CASRKKRDLGDNEQFF.

The CDR3 region is CASSSTPLAPGELFF. The CDR3 DNA sequence: TGTGCCAGCAGTTCGACTCCTCTAGCACCCGGGGAGCTGTTTTTT. The chain recombines TRBV7-2 with TRBJ2-2; tentative D call: TRBD2 (5 bases). V was clipped by 6 bases and J by 6 bases, with 17 bases between them. CDR3 length equals 15 residues. Germline CDR1 is SGHTA and CDR2 is FQGNSA.

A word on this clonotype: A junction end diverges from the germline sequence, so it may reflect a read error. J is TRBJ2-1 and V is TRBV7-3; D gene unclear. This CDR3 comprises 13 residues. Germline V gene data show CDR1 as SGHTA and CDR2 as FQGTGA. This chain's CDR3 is CASSLDNDNEQFF. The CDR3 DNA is TGTGCCAGCAGCTTAGATAATGACAATGAGCAGTTCTTT.

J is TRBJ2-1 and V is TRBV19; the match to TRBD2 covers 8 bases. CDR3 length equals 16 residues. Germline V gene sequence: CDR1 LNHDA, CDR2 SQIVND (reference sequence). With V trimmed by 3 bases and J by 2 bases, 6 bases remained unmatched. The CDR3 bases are TGTGCCAGTAGTATCGCTGGCGGGGGGACCTACAATGAGCAGTTCTTC. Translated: CASSIAGGGTYNEQFF.

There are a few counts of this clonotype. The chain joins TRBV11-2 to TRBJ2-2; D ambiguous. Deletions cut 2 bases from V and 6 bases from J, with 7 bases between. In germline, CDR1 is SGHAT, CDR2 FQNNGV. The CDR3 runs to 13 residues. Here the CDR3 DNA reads TGTGCCAGCAGCTTAATTCTGGCCGGGGAGCTGTTTTTT. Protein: CASSLILAGELFF.

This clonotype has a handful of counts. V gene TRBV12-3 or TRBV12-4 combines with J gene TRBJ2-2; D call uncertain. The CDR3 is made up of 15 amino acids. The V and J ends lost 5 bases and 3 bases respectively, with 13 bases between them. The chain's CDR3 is CASSLGRGDTGELFF. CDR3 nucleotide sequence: TGTGCCAGCAGTCTCGGCCGAGGCGACACCGGGGAGCTGTTTTTT.

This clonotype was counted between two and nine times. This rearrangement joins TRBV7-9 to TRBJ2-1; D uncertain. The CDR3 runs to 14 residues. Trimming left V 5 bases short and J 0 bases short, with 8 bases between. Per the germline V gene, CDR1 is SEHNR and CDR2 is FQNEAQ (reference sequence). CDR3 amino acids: CASSTVSSYNEQFF. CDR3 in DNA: TGTGCCAGCAGCACCGTTAGCTCCTACAATGAGCAGTTCTTC. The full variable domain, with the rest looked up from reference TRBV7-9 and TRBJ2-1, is DTGVSQNPRHKITKRGQNVTFRCDPISEHNRLYWYRQTLGQGPEFLTYFQNEAQLEKSRLLSDRFSAERPKGSFSTLEIQRTEQGDSAMYLCASSTVSSYNEQFFGPGTRLTVL.

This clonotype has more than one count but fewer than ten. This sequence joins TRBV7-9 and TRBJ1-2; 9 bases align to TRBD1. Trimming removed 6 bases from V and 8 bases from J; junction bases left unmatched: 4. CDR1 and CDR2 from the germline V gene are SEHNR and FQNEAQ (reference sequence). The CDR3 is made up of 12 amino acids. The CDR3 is CASSWTGDGYTF. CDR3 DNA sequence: TGTGCCAGCAGTTGGACAGGGGACGGCTACACCTTC.

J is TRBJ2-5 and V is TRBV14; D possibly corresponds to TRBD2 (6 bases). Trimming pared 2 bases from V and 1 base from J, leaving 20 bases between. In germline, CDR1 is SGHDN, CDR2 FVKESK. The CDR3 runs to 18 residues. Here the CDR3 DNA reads TGTGCCAGCAGCCAACTTTTTGGAGGGAACTTTTTCCAAGAGACCCAGTACTTC. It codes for CASSQLFGGNFFQETQYF.

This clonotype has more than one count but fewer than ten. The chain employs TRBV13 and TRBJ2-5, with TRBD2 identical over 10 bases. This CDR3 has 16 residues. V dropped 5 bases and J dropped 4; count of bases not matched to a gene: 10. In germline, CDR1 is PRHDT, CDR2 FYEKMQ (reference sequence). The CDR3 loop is CASSGGLAEVGETQYF. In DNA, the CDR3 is TGTGCCAGCAGCGGCGGACTAGCGGAAGTTGGAGAGACCCAGTACTTC.

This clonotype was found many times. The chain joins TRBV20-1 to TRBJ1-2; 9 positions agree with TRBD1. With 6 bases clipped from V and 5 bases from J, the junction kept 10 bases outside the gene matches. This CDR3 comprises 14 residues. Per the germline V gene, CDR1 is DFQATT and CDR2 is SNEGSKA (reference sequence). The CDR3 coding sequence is TGCAGTGCCCAAGTACAGGGGGCAGGGTATGGCTACACCTTC. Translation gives CSAQVQGAGYGYTF.

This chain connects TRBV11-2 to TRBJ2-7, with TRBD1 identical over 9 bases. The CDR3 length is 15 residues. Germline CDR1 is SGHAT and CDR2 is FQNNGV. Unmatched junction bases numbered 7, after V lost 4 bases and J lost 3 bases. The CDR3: CASSSPGQGYYEQYF. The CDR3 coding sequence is TGTGCCAGCAGCTCCCCGGGACAGGGTTACTACGAGCAGTACTTC.

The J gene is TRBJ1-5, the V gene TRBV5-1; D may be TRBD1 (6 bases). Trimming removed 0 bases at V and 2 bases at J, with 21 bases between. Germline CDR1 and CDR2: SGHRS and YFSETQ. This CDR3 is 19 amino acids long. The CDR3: CASSLGRQAHISGNQPQHF. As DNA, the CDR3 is TGCGCCAGCAGCTTGGGGCGACAGGCCCACATATCTGGCAATCAGCCCCAGCATTTT. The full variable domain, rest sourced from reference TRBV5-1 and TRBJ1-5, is KAGVTQTPRYLIKTRGQQVTLSCSPISGHRSVSWYQQTPGQGLQFLFEYFSETQRNKGNFPGRFSGRQFSNSRSEMNVSTLELGDSALYLCASSLGRQAHISGNQPQHFGDGTRLSIL.

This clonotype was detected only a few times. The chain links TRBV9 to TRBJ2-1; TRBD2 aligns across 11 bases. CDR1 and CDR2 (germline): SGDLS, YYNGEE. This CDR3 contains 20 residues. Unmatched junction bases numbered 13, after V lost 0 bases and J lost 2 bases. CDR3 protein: CASSVGAPVKGLAAYNEQFF. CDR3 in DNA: TGTGCCAGCAGCGTAGGAGCCCCAGTAAAGGGACTAGCGGCCTACAATGAGCAGTTCTTC.

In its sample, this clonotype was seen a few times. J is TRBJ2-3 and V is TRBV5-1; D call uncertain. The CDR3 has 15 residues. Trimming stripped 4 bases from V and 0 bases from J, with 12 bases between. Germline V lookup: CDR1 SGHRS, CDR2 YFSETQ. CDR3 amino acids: CASSQDGASTDTQYF. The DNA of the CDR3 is TGCGCCAGCAGCCAGGACGGTGCTAGCACAGATACGCAGTATTTT.